This T cell receptor beta chain was sequenced for a study of early T cells in non-severe SARS-CoV-2 infection. Overall study: Chains stayed unpaired after sequencing of bulk RNA from unsorted whole blood. Notes on the study in general: VDJdb matching skewed toward anti-spike CD8 responses, missing private and CD4 specificities.

Individual cDNA molecules received unique molecular identifiers during library preparation. In TCRdb, the 5' RACE reads were re-called with MiXCR into one record per CDR3 protein. There are roughly 80,000 distinct CDR3 sequences in the sample; around 5.6% occur only once, and just under 8% lies in the top ten. At least ten counts were recorded for this clonotype. Its antigen is not known. With V trimmed by 3 bases and J by 4 bases, 5 bases remained unmatched. This CDR3 has 14 residues. The receptor was isolated from an adult who was a healthcare worker with PCR-confirmed SARS-CoV-2 infection or an uninfected control (not recorded which). The rearrangement joins TRBV12-3 or TRBV12-4 to TRBJ1-2; the match to TRBD1 covers 7 bases. The sample comprised whole blood. The CDR3 DNA reads TGTGCCAGCAGTTTCCGACAGGGACTCTATGGCTACACCTTC. It codes for CASSFRQGLYGYTF.